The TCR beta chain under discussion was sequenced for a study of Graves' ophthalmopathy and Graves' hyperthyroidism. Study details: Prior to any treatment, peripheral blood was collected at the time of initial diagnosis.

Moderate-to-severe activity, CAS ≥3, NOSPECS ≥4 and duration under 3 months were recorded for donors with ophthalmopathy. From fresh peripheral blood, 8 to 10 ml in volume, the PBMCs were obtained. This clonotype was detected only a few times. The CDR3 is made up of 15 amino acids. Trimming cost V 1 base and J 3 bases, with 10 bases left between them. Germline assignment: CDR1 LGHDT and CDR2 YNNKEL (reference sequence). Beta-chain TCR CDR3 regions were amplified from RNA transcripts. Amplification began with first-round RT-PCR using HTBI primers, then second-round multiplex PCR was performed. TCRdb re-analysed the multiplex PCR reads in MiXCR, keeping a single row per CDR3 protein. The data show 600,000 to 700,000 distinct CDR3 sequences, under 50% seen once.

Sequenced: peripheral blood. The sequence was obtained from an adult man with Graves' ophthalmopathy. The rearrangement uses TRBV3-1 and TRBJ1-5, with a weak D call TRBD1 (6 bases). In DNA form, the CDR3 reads TGTGCCAGCAGCCAAGGAGGGGGGATCAATCAGCCCCAGCATTTT. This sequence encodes CASSQGGGINQPQHF.